These T cell receptor beta chains were read from a single sample in a study of T cells in Graves' hyperthyroidism and ophthalmopathy. A single record per CDR3 protein comes from TCRdb applying MiXCR to the multiplex PCR reads. The table includes 500,000 to 800,000 distinct CDR3 sequences, about 14% detected once. The sequenced sample consisted of blood. These receptors were taken from a woman between 45 and 65 years old with Graves' ophthalmopathy. Both conserved end residues are part of each CDR3. A D gene is named only where the DNA matches it firmly. For some rows the clone size is stated as once, few or many, or as a class when expanded; others skip it.

TRBJ1-5 | - | TRBV10-3 | many | CAISESGRAGSNQPQHF
TRBJ2-1 | TRBD2 | TRBV9 | few | CASSQQGLAGVEQFF
TRBJ2-7 | TRBD2 | TRBV7-2 | - | CASSLKGLAYYGQYF
TRBJ1-1 | - | TRBV3-1 | many | CASSQAGIMNTEAFF
TRBJ2-5 | - | TRBV4-1 | - | CASNSQLGRPSLQETQYF
TRBJ2-7 | TRBD2 | TRBV12-3/TRBV12-4 | many | CASSWGTSGSTEQYF
TRBJ1-2 | - | TRBV20-1 | many | CSARALNNYGYTF
TRBJ2-7 | - | TRBV28 | many | CASRVGGSSYEQYF
TRBJ2-3 | TRBD2 | TRBV12-3/TRBV12-4 | many | CASGFGASGSRHPQYF
TRBJ1-2 | - | TRBV25-1 | - | CASSDSFFYGYTF
TRBJ1-4 | TRBD1 | TRBV4-2 | many | CASSQNSWGTGVEKLFF
TRBJ2-4 | - | TRBV29-1 | few | CSVTGLAKNIQYF
TRBJ2-1 | - | TRBV7-9 | many | CASSSTDRYNEQFF
TRBJ2-3 | - | TRBV3-1 | many | CASSQDLVRRDTQYF
TRBJ2-2 | - | TRBV27 | once | CASSLRIRAANTGELFF
TRBJ2-1 | - | TRBV9 | - | CASSVRVRTQEQFF
TRBJ1-2 | - | TRBV6-1 | many | CASSPDSKVYGYTF
TRBJ2-7 | TRBD1 | TRBV12-3/TRBV12-4 | few | CASSRRDSNYEQYF
TRBJ1-2 | - | TRBV6-2/TRBV6-3 | many | CASSFRQVPYGYTF
TRBJ2-3 | - | TRBV5-6 | many | CASRLDVGTDTQYF
TRBJ2-1 | TRBD2 | TRBV10-3 | - | CAIRQRDQRNNERFF
TRBJ2-7 | TRBD1 | TRBV7-9 | many | CASSWDRADEQYF
TRBJ2-3 | - | TRBV7-8 | many | CASSLGQDTDTQYF
TRBJ2-3 | - | TRBV29-1 | few | CSVGHTTDTQYF
TRBJ2-7 | TRBD1 | TRBV28 | many | CASRTGGMVYEQYF
TRBJ2-1 | TRBD2 | TRBV5-1 | many | CASSRGGLAGDNEQFF
TRBJ2-1 | - | TRBV27 | many | CASGITGLSYNEQFF
TRBJ2-5 | - | TRBV7-9 | - | CASSLSEREYF
TRBJ2-5 | - | TRBV25-1 | - | CASSGLGSGVFQETQYF
TRBJ2-7 | - | TRBV5-4 | - | CASSSGGGGADEQYF
TRBJ1-5 | - | TRBV7-2 | many | CASSLGEGGRRQPQHF
TRBJ2-1 | - | TRBV2 | many | CASRLQRLRGEQFF
TRBJ2-1 | TRBD2 | TRBV15 | many | CATSIAGNFYNEQFF
TRBJ2-1 | - | TRBV7-8 | many | CASSLEGAWGTRGSNEQFF
TRBJ2-7 | TRBD1 | TRBV6-1 | few | CASSRRDSHYEQYF
TRBJ2-2 | - | TRBV5-6 | few | CASSLEGRFITGELFF
TRBJ2-7 | TRBD2 | TRBV9 | few | CASSPRDYLNEQYF
TRBJ2-1 | TRBD2 | TRBV20-1 | many | CSATPLAGTYNEQFF
TRBJ1-6 | - | TRBV5-5 | - | CASSPGKVHNSPPHF
TRBJ1-1 | - | TRBV7-2 | many | CASSLAAVVNTEAFF
TRBJ2-7 | TRBD2 | TRBV14 | few | CASSQDSISGRAREQYF
TRBJ2-3 | - | TRBV6-1 | - | CASSSARDGTDTQYF
TRBJ2-3 | - | TRBV12-3/TRBV12-4 | many | CASSRASLAATPNSSTDTQYF
TRBJ2-7 | - | TRBV7-2 | many | CASSLGGTPSYEQYF
TRBJ1-1 | - | TRBV7-7 | few | CASSIEWGTEAFF
TRBJ1-5 | - | TRBV28 | many | CASSFLGQPQHF
TRBJ1-3 | TRBD1 | TRBV19 | - | CASSIATGTGNTIYF
TRBJ2-7 | TRBD1 | TRBV12-3/TRBV12-4 | many | CASSFAETGNYEQYF
TRBJ2-2 | - | TRBV5-6 | - | CASSFSTGNTGELFF
TRBJ1-1 | - | TRBV20-1 | many | CSARDRRVGVSTEAFF
TRBJ2-7 | - | TRBV12-5 | many | CPPTGGGYEQYF
TRBJ2-7 | - | TRBV11-2 | many | CASTELRGSYEQYF
TRBJ2-1 | - | TRBV27 | few | CASTINNEQFF
TRBJ2-5 | TRBD2 | TRBV7-3 | - | CASSLTGGPSTQYF
TRBJ2-7 | - | TRBV12-3/TRBV12-4 | - | CVSSFRPESSYEQYF
TRBJ2-7 | TRBD2 | TRBV9 | many | CASSRGLAGGISYEQYF
TRBJ1-1 | - | TRBV6-1 | few | CASRDQGNTEAFF
TRBJ2-3 | - | TRBV4-3 | many | CASSQSGAPADTQYF
TRBJ1-1 | TRBD1 | TRBV7-9 | many | CASSFGTVEAFF
TRBJ1-3 | - | TRBV15 | - | CATSRDLAGISGNTIYF